The rows below give T cell receptor beta chains drawn from one sample of a study. TCRdb ran MiXCR on the RT-PCR reads and lists one entry per CDR3 protein. Among about 680,000 distinct CDR3 sequences listed, 14% were seen once. Specimen: memory CD4+ T cells from blood. The receptors here all came from a female donor in good health, serving as a healthy control. Each CDR3 is given with its conserved first and last residue. D genes are given only for firm matches. Only part of the rows carry a size: once, few, many, or a class if the clone is expanded.

V gene	J gene	D gene	clone size	CDR3 protein	CDR3 DNA
TRBV20-1	TRBJ1-1	-	few	CSAPTDLNTEAFF	TGCAGTGCTCCGACAGACTTGAACACTGAAGCTTTCTTT
TRBV7-2	TRBJ1-2	-	many	CASSLGTPSYGYTF	TGTGCCAGCAGCTTAGGGACACCCTCCTATGGCTACACCTTC
TRBV5-1	TRBJ2-5	TRBD2	-	CASSLQSGGQETQYF	TGCGCCAGCAGCTTACAAAGCGGGGGCCAAGAGACCCAGTACTTC
TRBV9	TRBJ1-5	-	few	CASSLGSYNQPQHF	TGTGCCAGCAGCCTCGGGTCCTATAATCAGCCCCAGCATTTT
TRBV4-3	TRBJ2-3	-	-	CASSQDLDGGLGDTQYF	TGCGCCAGCAGCCAAGACCTGGATGGGGGGCTGGGAGATACGCAGTATTTT
TRBV27	TRBJ2-1	-	many	CASSWSTGGSGNYNEQFF	TGTGCCAGCAGTTGGAGCACCGGGGGCTCCGGAAATTACAATGAGCAGTTCTTC
TRBV4-2	TRBJ1-2	TRBD1	many	CASSQGDRDLYGYTF	TGTGCCAGCAGCCAGGGGGACAGGGATCTCTATGGCTACACCTTC
TRBV20-1	TRBJ2-5	-	-	CSASREGETQYF	TGCAGTGCTAGCAGGGAAGGGGAGACCCAGTACTTC
TRBV20-1	TRBJ2-7	TRBD1	-	CSPRGQGRFRDEQYF	TGCAGTCCGAGAGGACAGGGCCGGTTCAGAGACGAGCAGTACTTC
TRBV5-1	TRBJ2-1	-	many	CASSFSDEQFF	TGCGCCAGCAGCTTCTCCGATGAGCAGTTCTTC
TRBV29-1	TRBJ1-5	-	many	CSVEEWGQPQHF	TGCAGCGTTGAAGAATGGGGACAGCCCCAGCATTTT
TRBV7-9	TRBJ2-1	TRBD1	few	CASSQRTGSSYNEQFF	TGTGCCAGCAGCCAACGGACAGGGAGCTCCTACAATGAGCAGTTCTTC
TRBV12-3/TRBV12-4	TRBJ2-7	TRBD2	-	CASSSGTSAGDEEQYF	TGTGCCAGCAGTTCGGGGACTAGCGCGGGTGATGAGGAGCAGTACTTC
TRBV20-1	TRBJ2-7	-	-	CSARDRGRLSYEQYF	TGCAGTGCTAGAGATCGGGGCAGACTCTCCTACGAGCAGTACTTC
TRBV28	TRBJ1-5	-	few	CASTVTVSNQPQHF	TGTGCCAGCACCGTGACAGTTAGCAATCAGCCCCAGCATTTT
TRBV5-1	TRBJ1-5	-	many	CASSSDPTVQPQHF	TGCGCCAGCAGCTCTGACCCTACAGTGCAGCCCCAGCATTTT
TRBV9	TRBJ1-1	TRBD1	many	CASSQRQGAWSGNTEAFF	TGTGCCAGCAGTCAAAGACAGGGGGCATGGAGTGGGAACACTGAAGCTTTCTTT
TRBV28	TRBJ2-7	-	-	CASTSGDTNTYEQYF	TGTGCCAGCACTTCAGGGGACACGAATACCTACGAGCAGTACTTC
TRBV5-6	TRBJ1-2	-	many	CASSADSSYGYTF	TGTGCCAGCAGCGCGGACAGCTCCTATGGCTACACCTTC
TRBV5-4	TRBJ1-2	TRBD1	-	CASSSGTGTPYGYTF	TGTGCCAGCAGTTCCGGGACAGGAACCCCCTATGGCTACACCTTC
TRBV20-1	TRBJ2-7	-	few	CSARAAASYEQYF	TGCAGTGCTAGAGCCGCAGCTTCCTACGAGCAGTACTTC
TRBV5-4	TRBJ2-5	TRBD2	-	CASSPGGLAGGHETQYF	TGTGCCAGCAGCCCGGGGGGACTAGCGGGGGGGCATGAGACCCAGTACTTC
TRBV20-1	TRBJ2-7	TRBD1	-	CSACFGTGRGEQYF	TGCAGTGCATGCTTCGGGACAGGGAGGGGAGAGCAGTACTTC
TRBV18	TRBJ1-3	-	-	CASSPGGPGGGNTIYF	TGTGCCAGCTCCCCTGGCGGGCCCGGAGGTGGAAACACCATATATTTT
TRBV6-5	TRBJ1-3	TRBD1	-	CASSYNAGGFGNTIYF	TGTGCCAGCAGTTACAACGCAGGGGGTTTCGGAAACACCATATATTTT
TRBV7-3	TRBJ2-6	-	-	CASSLQGAGADVLTF	TGTGCCAGCAGCCTCCAGGGTGCTGGGGCCGACGTCCTGACTTTC
TRBV10-3	TRBJ2-7	TRBD1	-	CAISVGRAGTGSDEQYF	TGTGCCATCAGTGTAGGGAGAGCCGGGACAGGGTCAGACGAGCAGTACTTC
TRBV3-1	TRBJ2-7	TRBD2	few	CASSRAGISYEQYF	TGTGCCAGCAGCCGAGCGGGAATCTCCTACGAGCAGTACTTC
TRBV7-2	TRBJ2-2	TRBD1	-	CASSIRTGGYTGELFF	TGTGCCAGCAGCATCAGGACAGGGGGATACACCGGGGAGCTGTTTTTT
TRBV6-5	TRBJ2-3	-	many	CASSYGRRTDTQYF	TGTGCCAGCAGTTACGGGCGGAGGACAGATACGCAGTATTTT
TRBV6-5	TRBJ1-2	-	-	CASSRSGTGYGYTF	TGTGCCAGCAGTAGATCAGGGACTGGCTATGGCTACACCTTC
TRBV4-1	TRBJ2-5	-	few	CASSQDNPFGTQYF	TGCGCCAGCAGCCAAGATAACCCTTTTGGGACCCAGTACTTC